This T cell receptor beta chain was profiled in a study of CD8 T cells in ankylosing spondylitis. At least ten counts were recorded for this clonotype. Its antigen is still unknown. The TCR beta libraries were generated through quantitative 5'-RACE incorporating molecular barcodes. TCRdb re-called the 5' RACE reads with MiXCR, one entry per CDR3 protein. Altogether about 250,000 distinct CDR3 sequences are present, 15% to 20% being singletons, with the ten largest covering around 30%. Broader study findings: Significant enrichment of disease-linked clones was reported in matched ankylosing spondylitis synovial fluid. Existing reports had already noted some motif variants in reactive arthritis synovial fluid and blood.

V lost 4 bases and J lost 5, with 11 bases in between. The CDR3 has 12 amino acids. CDR1 is SQVTM, CDR2 ANQGSEA, per germline. Sample: blood, either unsorted or a sorted T cell fraction (not recorded which). The source is a male donor with ankylosing spondylitis or in good health (not recorded which). This chain joins TRBV29-1 and TRBJ2-5, with no clear D. The CDR3 DNA follows: TGCAGCGTTGGGTCCAATTCGGAGACCCAGTACTTC. Protein product: CSVGSNSETQYF.